Sequencing of this T cell receptor (beta chain) was carried out in a study of T-cell reconstitution after alpha-beta-depleted transplantation in children. The study, taken as a whole, reports: Recipient T cells and thymic progenitors that survived gave rise to the high TCRbeta diversity observed at day 60 in some patients. Newly generated T cells supplied most T-cell counts and diversity one year post-transplant. Reportedly, alpha-beta T cells present about two months post-transplant originated from several hundred expanded clones of graft origin.

CDR3 length: 15 residues. The ends were cut back, 6 bases at V and 3 bases at J, with 21 bases in the middle. Germline V gives CDR1 DFQATT, CDR2 SNEGSKA (reference sequence). This clonotype was detected ten times or more. Its antigen is unidentified. Library preparation (for TCRbeta) was performed with unique molecular identifiers. TCRdb processed the PCR reads anew with MiXCR; each CDR3 protein has one entry. The table shows hundreds of thousands of distinct CDR3 sequences, with 10% to 15% occurring only once. The clonotype was recovered from a girl aged 2 to 9 with congenital amegakaryocytic thrombocytopenia, due to receive a stem cell transplant. The specimen was PBMCs, collected before TCRalphabeta/CD19-depleted stem cell transplant. V and J are TRBV20-1 and TRBJ2-7, with D perhaps TRBD1 or TRBD2 (5 bases each). Here the CDR3 reads CSASRGAGTNYEQYF. The CDR3 DNA sequence: TGCAGTGCCAGCCGAGGGGCAGGGACGAACTACGAGCAGTACTTC.